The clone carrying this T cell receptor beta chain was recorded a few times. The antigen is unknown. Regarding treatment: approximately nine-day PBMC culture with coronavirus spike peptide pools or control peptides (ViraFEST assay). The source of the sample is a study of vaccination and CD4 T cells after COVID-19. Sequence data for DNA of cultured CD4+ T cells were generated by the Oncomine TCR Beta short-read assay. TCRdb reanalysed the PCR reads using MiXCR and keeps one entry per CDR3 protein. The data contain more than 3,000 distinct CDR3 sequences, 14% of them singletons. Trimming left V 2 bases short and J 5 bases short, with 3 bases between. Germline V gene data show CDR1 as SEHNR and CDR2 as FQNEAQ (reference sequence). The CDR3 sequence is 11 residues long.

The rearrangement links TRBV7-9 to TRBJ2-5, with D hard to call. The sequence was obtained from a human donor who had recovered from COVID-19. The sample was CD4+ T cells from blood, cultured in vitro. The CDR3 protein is CASSLFETQYF. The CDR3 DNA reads TGTGCCAGCAGCTTATTCGAGACCCAGTACTTC.